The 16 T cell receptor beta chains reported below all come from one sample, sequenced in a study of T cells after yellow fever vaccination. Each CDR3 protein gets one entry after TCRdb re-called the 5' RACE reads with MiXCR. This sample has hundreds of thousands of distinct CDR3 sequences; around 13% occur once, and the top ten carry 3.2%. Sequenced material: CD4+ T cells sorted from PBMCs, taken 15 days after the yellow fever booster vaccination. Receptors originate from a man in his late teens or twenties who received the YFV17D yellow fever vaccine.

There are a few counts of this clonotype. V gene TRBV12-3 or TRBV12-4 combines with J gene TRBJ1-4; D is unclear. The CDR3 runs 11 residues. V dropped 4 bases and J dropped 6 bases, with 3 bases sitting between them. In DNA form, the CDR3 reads TGTGCCAGCAGTTGGGATGAAAAACTGTTTTTT. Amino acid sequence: CASSWDEKLFF.

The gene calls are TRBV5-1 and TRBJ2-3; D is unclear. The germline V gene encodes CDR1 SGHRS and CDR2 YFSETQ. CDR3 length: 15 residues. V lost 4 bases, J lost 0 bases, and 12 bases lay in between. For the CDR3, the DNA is TGCGCCAGCAGCGATGGCACCTCTAGCACAGATACGCAGTATTTT. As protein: CASSDGTSSTDTQYF. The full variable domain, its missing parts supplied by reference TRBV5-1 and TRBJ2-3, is KAGVTQTPRYLIKTRGQQVTLSCSPISGHRSVSWYQQTPGQGLQFLFEYFSETQRNKGNFPGRFSGRQFSNSRSEMNVSTLELGDSALYLCASSDGTSSTDTQYFGPGTRLTVL.

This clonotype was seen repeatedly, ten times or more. The CDR3 loop reads CASSLVRYRERVYF. CDR3 nucleotide sequence: TGTGCCAGCAGCTTAGTGCGGTACAGGGAAAGGGTGTATTTT. This sequence joins TRBV11-2 and TRBJ2-3, with a weak D call TRBD1 (6 bases). The V end was cut by 1 base, the J end by 14 bases, with 19 bases between. The CDR3 length is 14 residues. Germline V gene lookup returns CDR1 SGHAT and CDR2 FQNNGV. Variable domain in full (rest from reference TRBV11-2 and TRBJ2-3): EAGVAQSPRYKIIEKRQSVAFWCNPISGHATLYWYQQILGQGPKLLIQFQNNGVVDDSQLPKDRFSAERLKGVDSTLKIQPAKLEDSAVYLCASSLVRYRERVYFGPGTRLTVL.

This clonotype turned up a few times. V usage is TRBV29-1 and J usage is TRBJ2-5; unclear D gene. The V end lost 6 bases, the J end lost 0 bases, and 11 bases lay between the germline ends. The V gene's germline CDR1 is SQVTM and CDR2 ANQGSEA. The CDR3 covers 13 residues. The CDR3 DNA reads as TGCAGCGTGGGGTTGTCCGACCAAGAGACCCAGTACTTC. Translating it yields CSVGLSDQETQYF.

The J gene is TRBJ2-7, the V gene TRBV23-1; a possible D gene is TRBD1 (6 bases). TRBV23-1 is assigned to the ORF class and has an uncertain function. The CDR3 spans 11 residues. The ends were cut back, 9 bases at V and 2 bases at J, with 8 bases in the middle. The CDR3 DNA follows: TGCGCCAGACACAGGGCCTACGAGCAGTACTTC. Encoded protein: CARHRAYEQYF.

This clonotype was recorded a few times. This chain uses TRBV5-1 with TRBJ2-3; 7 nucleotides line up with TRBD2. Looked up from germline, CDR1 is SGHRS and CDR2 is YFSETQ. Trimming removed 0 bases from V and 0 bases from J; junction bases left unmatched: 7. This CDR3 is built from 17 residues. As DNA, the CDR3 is TGCGCCAGCAGCTTGGGGGACCTAGCGGATAGCACAGATACGCAGTATTTT. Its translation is CASSLGDLADSTDTQYF.

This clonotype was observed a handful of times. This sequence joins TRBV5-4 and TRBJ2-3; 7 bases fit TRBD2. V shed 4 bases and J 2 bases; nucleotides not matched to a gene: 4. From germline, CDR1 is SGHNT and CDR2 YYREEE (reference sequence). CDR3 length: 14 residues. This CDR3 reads CASSPGGYTDTQYF. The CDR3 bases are TGTGCCAGCAGCCCCGGGGGGTACACAGATACGCAGTATTTT.

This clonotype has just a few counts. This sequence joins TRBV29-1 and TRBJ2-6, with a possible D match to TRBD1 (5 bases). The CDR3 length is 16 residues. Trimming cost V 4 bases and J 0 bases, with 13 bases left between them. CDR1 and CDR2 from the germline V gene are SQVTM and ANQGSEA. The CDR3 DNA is TGCAGCGTTGCCCCCGAGGACATCTCTGGGGCCAACGTCCTGACTTTC. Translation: CSVAPEDISGANVLTF.

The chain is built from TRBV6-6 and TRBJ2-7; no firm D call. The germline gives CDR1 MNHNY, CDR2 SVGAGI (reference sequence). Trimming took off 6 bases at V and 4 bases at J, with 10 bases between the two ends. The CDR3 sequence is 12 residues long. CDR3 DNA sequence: TGTGCCAGCAGCCTCGAACAGTACGAGCAGTACGTC. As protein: CASSLEQYEQYV.

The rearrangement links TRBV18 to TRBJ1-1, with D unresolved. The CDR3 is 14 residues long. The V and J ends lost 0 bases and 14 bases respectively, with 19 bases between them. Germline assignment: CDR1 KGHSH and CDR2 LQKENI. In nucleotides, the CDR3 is TGTGCCAGCTCACCACCAGCCAGTGCTAAGGCCCGATTCTTT. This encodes CASSPPASAKARFF. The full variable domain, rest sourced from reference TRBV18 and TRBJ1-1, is NAGVMQNPRHLVRRRGQEARLRCSPMKGHSHVYWYRQLPEEGLKFMVYLQKENIIDESGMPKERFSAEFPKEGPSILRIQQVVRGDSAAYFCASSPPASAKARFFGQGTRLTVV.

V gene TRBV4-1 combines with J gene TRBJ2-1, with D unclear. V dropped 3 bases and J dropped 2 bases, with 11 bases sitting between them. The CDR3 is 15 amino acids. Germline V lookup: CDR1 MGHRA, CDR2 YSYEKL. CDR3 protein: CASSHPTLPYNEQFF. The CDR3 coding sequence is TGCGCCAGCAGCCACCCGACCCTACCCTACAATGAGCAGTTCTTC.

CDR3 coding DNA: TGTGCCAGCAGTCGCCAGAATCAGTACGAGCAGTACTTC. This encodes CASSRQNQYEQYF. The genes are TRBV9 and TRBJ2-7; D gene uncertain. The CDR3 has 13 amino acids. CDR1 SGDLS and CDR2 YYNGEE come from the germline V gene. V was shortened by 5 bases and J by 4 bases, with 13 bases between the two germline ends.

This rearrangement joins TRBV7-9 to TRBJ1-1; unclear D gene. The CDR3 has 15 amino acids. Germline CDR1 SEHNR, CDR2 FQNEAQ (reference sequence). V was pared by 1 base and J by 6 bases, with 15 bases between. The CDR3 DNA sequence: TGTGCCAGCAGCTTAGGGGTCACCCCTTGGGCTGAAGCTTTCTTT. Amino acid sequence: CASSLGVTPWAEAFF.

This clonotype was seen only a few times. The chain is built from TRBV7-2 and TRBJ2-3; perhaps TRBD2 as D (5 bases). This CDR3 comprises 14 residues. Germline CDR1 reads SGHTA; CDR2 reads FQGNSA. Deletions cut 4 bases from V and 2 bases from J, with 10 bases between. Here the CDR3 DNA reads TGTGCCAGCAGCTCCGACTATTACACAGATACGCAGTATTTT. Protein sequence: CASSSDYYTDTQYF.

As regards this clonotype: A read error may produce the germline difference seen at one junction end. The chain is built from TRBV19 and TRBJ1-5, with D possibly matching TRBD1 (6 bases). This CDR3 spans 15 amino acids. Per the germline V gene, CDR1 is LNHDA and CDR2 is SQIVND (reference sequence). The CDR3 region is CASSIVSGGNQPQHF. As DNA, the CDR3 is TGTGCCAGTAGTATAGTGTCGGGGGGCAACCAGCCCCAGCATTTT.

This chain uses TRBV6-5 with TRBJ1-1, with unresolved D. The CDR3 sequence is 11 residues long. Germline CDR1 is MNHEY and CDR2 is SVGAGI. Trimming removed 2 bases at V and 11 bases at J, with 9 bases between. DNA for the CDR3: TGTGCCAGCAGTTACGGGAGCTCGGCTTTCTTT. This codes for CASSYGSSAFF.